This TCR beta chain was recovered during a study of T cells in Graves' hyperthyroidism and ophthalmopathy. The germline V gene encodes CDR1 SGHVS and CDR2 FNYEAQ. Trimming shortened V by 5 bases and J by 0 bases, and 17 bases separated the two germline ends. The CDR3 loop spans 18 amino acids. It was RNA transcripts that yielded the amplified TCR beta CDR3 regions. An initial round of RT-PCR targeting the TCR CDR3 relied on the HTBI primer set. TCRdb re-called the multiplex PCR reads through MiXCR, storing one row per CDR3 protein. The data show around 280,000 distinct CDR3 sequences, with about an eighth seen just once and around 7.9% held by the top ten.

The chain employs TRBV7-6 and TRBJ1-6; D uncertain. The sequenced material came from blood. The TCR originated in a woman aged 30 to 39 with Graves' hyperthyroidism that later progressed to Graves' ophthalmopathy. The CDR3 coding sequence is TGTGCCAGCAGCCCCTACAGCCTCAGGAGCTCCTATAATTCACCCCTCCACTTT. Translated, it gives CASSPYSLRSSYNSPLHF.